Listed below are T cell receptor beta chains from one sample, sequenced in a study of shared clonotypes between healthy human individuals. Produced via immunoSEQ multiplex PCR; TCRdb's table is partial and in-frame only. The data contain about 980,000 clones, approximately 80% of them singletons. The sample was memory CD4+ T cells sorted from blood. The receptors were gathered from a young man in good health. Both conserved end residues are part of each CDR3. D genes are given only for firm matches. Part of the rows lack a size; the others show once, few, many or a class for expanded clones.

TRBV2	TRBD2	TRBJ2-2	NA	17	TGTGCCAGCAGTCCCTGGGGGACTAGCGGGGGGTCTGGGGAGCTGTTTTTT	CASSPWGTSGGSGELFF
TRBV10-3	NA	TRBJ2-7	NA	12	TGTGCCATCAGTAAAGTAAACTACGAGCAGTACTTC	CAISKVNYEQYF
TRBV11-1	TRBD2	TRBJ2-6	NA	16	TGTGCCAGCAGGCGCGCGGGGGACTCTGGGGCCAACGTCCTGACTTTC	CASRRAGDSGANVLTF
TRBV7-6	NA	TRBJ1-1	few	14	TGTGCCAGCAGCTTAGTGGGAGGGAGCACTGAAGCTTTCTTT	CASSLVGGSTEAFF
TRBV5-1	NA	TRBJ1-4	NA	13	TGCGCCAGCAGCTTGGCCAGTGATGAAAAACTGTTTTTT	CASSLASDEKLFF
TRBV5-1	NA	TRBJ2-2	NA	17	TGCGCCAGCAGCTTGGCCGGGGCAGGGAGGAACACCGGGGAGCTGTTTTTT	CASSLAGAGRNTGELFF
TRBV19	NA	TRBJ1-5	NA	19	TGTGCCAGTAGTTCCCCGAACAGGTTGGGTACAAATAGCAATCAGCCCCAGCATTTT	CASSSPNRLGTNSNQPQHF
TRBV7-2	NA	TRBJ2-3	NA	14	TGTGCCAGCAGGAATATGGGTAGCACAGATACGCAGTATTTT	CASRNMGSTDTQYF
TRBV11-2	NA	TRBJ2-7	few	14	TGTGCCAGCAGCTCGGTTGGACAGCCCTACGAGCAGTACTTC	CASSSVGQPYEQYF
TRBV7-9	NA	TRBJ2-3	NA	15	TGTGCCAGCAGCTACCAGGGCACTAGCACAGATACGCAGTATTTT	CASSYQGTSTDTQYF
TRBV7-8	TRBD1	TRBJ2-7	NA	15	TGTGCCAGCAGCAGACCGGGACAGGTGACCTACGAGCAGTACTTC	CASSRPGQVTYEQYF
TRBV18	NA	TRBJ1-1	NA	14	TGTGCCAGCTCACCACTAGGGGTGGGGACTGAAGCTTTCTTT	CASSPLGVGTEAFF
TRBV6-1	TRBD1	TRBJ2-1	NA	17	TGTGCCAGCAGTGAACGGGCCGACAGGGCGATAGGCAATGAGCAGTTCTTC	CASSERADRAIGNEQFF
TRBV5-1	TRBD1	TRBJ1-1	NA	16	TGCGCCAGCAGCTTGGAGGGACAGGGGAGTTCGGGTGAAGCTTTCTTT	CASSLEGQGSSGEAFF
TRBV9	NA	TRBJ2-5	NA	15	TGTGCCAGCAGCGTAGACCAGGGGCGCGGAGAGACCCAGTACTTC	CASSVDQGRGETQYF
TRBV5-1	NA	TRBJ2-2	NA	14	TGCGCCAGCAGCTTGAGATCGGACACCGGGGAGCTGTTTTTT	CASSLRSDTGELFF
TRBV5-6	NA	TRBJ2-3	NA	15	TGTGCCAGCAGCTTCGGAGCAGGGTACACAGATACGCAGTATTTT	CASSFGAGYTDTQYF
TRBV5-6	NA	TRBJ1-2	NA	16	TGTGCCAGGGACCGAACCTACAGGAGAGATAACTATGGCTACACCTTC	CARDRTYRRDNYGYTF
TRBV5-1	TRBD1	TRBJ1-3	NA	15	TGCGCCAGCAGCGGCGGACAGGTCGCCGGAAACACCATATATTTT	CASSGGQVAGNTIYF
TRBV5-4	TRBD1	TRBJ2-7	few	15	TGTGCCAGCAGCTCAGGGACAGGGGCGACCTACGAGCAGTACTTC	CASSSGTGATYEQYF
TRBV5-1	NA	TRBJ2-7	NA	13	TGCGCCAGCAGCTTGGAAGTGCCAGGGGAGCAGTACTTC	CASSLEVPGEQYF
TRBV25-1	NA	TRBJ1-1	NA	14	TGTGCCAGCAGTGAACAAGGGGGGGGGACTGAAGCTTTCTTT	CASSEQGGGTEAFF
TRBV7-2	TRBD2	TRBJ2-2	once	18	TGTGCCAGCAGCATAGACATGACTAGCGCATCGAACACCGGGGAGCTGTTTTTT	CASSIDMTSASNTGELFF
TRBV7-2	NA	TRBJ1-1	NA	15	TGTGCCAGCAGCTTATCGTCCGGAATGAACACTGAAGCTTTCTTT	CASSLSSGMNTEAFF
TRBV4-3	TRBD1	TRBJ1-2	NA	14	TGCGCCAGCAGCCATGGAGGGACAGGAGATGGCTACACCTTC	CASSHGGTGDGYTF
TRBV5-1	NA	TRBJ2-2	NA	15	TGCGCCAGCAGCCTCATACTAGGGGGGACCGCGGAGCTGTTTTTT	CASSLILGGTAELFF
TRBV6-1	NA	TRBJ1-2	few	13	TGTGCCAGCAGTGAATCGGGGGCGCATGGCTACACCTTC	CASSESGAHGYTF
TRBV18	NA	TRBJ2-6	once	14	TGTGCCAGCTGGCTAGGGGCTGGGGCCAACGTCCTGACTTTC	CASWLGAGANVLTF
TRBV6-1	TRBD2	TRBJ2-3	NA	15	TGTGCCAGCAGTGTGACTAGCGGGGGGCTCGATACGCAGTATTTT	CASSVTSGGLDTQYF
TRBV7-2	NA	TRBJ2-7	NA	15	TGTGCCAGCAGCTTCGACCGGGACGCATCCTACGAGCAGTACTTC	CASSFDRDASYEQYF
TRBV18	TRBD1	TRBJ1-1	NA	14	TGTGCCAGCTCCCAACTACAGGGGTTCACTGAAGCTTTCTTT	CASSQLQGFTEAFF